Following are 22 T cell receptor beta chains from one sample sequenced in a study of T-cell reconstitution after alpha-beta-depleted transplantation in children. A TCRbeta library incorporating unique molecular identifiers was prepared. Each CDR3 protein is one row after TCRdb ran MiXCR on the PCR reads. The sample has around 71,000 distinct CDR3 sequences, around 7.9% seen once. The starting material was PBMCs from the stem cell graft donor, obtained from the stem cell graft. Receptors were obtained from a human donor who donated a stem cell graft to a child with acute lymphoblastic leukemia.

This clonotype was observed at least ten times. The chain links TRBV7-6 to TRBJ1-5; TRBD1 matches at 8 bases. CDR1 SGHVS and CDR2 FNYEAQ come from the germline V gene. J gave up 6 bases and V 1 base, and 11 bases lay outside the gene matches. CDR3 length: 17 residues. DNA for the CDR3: TGTGCCAGCAGCTTAGGCCCGACAGGGGTTGGGAGTCAGCCCCAGCATTTT. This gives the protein CASSLGPTGVGSQPQHF.

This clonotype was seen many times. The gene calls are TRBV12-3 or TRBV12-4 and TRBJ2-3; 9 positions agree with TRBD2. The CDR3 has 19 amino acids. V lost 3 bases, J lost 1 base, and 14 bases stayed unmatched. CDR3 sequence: CASSFGVAGVRVGTDTQYF. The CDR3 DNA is TGTGCCAGCAGTTTTGGGGTAGCGGGGGTCCGAGTTGGCACAGATACGCAGTATTTT.

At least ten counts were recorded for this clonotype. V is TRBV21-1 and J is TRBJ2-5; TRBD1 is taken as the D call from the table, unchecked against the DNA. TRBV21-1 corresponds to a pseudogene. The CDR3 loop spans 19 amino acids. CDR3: CASSKGGSLGRTVEETQYF. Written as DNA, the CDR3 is TGTGCCAGCAGCAAAGGGGGATCTTTGGGGCGGACAGTTGAGGAGACCCAGTACTTC.

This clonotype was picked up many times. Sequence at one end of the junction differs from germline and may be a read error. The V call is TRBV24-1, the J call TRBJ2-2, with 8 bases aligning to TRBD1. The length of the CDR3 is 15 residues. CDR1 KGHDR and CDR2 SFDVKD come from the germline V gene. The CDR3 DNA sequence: TGTGCCACTAGGGCGGGACAGGTCAACAGCGGGGAGCTGTTTTTT. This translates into CATRAGQVNSGELFF.

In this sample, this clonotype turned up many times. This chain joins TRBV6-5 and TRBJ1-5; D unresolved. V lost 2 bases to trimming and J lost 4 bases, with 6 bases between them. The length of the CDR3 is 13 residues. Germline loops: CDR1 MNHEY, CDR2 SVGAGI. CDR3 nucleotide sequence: TGTGCCAGCAGTTACGCCGGGAATCAGCCCCAGCATTTT. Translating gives CASSYAGNQPQHF.

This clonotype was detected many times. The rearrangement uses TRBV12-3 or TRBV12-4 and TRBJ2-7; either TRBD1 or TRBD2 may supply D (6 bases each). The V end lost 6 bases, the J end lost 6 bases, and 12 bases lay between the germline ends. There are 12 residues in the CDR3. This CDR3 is CASRRGAAEQYF. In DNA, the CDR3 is TGTGCCAGCAGGAGGGGGGCGGCCGAGCAGTACTTC.

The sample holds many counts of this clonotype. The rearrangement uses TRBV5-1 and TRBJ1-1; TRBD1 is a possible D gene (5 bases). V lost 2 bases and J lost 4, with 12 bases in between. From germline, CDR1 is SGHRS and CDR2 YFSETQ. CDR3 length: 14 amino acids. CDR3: CASSLERGRTEAFF. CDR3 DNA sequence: TGCGCCAGCAGCTTAGAGAGGGGTCGCACTGAAGCTTTCTTT.

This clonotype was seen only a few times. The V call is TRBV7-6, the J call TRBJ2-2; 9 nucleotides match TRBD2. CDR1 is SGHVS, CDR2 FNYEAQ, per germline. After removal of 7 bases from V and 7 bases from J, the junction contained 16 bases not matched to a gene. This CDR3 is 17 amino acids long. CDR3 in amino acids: CASTYYGREGHGGELFF. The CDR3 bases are TGTGCCAGCACCTATTATGGGCGGGAGGGCCATGGCGGGGAGCTGTTTTTT.

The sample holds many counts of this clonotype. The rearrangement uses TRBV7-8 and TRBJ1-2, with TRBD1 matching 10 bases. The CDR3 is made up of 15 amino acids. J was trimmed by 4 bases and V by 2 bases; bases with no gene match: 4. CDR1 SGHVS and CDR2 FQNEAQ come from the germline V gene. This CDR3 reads CASSLRDRGFYGYTF. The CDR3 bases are TGTGCCAGCAGCTTAAGGGACAGGGGTTTCTATGGCTACACCTTC.

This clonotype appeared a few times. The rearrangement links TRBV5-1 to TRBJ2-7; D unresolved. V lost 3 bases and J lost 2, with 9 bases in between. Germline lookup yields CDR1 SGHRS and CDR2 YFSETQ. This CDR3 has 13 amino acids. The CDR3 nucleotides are TGCGCCAGCAGCTCCGGATATACCTACGAGCAGTACTTC. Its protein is CASSSGYTYEQYF. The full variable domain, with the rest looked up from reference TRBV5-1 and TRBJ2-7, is KAGVTQTPRYLIKTRGQQVTLSCSPISGHRSVSWYQQTPGQGLQFLFEYFSETQRNKGNFPGRFSGRQFSNSRSEMNVSTLELGDSALYLCASSSGYTYEQYFGPGTRLTVT.

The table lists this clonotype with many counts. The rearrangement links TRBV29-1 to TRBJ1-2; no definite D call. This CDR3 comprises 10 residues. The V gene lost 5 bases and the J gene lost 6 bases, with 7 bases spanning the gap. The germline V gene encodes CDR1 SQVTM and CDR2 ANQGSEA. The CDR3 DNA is TGCAGCGTTCGGATCGATGGCTACACCTTC. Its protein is CSVRIDGYTF.

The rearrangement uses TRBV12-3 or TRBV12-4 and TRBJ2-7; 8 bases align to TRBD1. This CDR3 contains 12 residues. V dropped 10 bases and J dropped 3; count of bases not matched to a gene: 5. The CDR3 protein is CATGQGYYEQYF. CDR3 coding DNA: TGTGCCACTGGACAGGGCTACTACGAGCAGTACTTC.

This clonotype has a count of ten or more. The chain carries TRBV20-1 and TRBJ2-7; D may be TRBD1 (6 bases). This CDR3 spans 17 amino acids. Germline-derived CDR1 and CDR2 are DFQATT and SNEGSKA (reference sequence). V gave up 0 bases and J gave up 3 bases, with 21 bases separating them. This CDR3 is CSARDYAGPGHLYEQYF. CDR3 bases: TGCAGTGCTAGAGACTACGCCGGTCCGGGACACCTCTACGAGCAGTACTTC.

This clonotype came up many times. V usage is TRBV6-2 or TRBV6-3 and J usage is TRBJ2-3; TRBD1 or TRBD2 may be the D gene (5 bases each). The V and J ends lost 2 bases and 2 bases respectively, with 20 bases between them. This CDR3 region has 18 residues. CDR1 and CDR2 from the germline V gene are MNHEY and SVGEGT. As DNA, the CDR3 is TGTGCCAGCAGTTACCCAGCGTCGGGACGGAACCCCACAGATACGCAGTATTTT. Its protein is CASSYPASGRNPTDTQYF.

CDR3 in DNA: TGTGCCAGCTCACCGGGCAGTTTTCAGCCCCAGCATTTT. Translation: CASSPGSFQPQHF. The V gene is TRBV18, the J gene TRBJ1-5; no definite D call. Trimming took 3 bases from V and 6 from J, leaving 9 bases between them. Per the germline V gene, CDR1 is KGHSH and CDR2 is LQKENI. The CDR3 sequence is 13 residues long. Looking up the rest from reference TRBV18 and TRBJ1-5 gives the full variable domain: NAGVMQNPRHLVRRRGQEARLRCSPMKGHSHVYWYRQLPEEGLKFMVYLQKENIIDESGMPKERFSAEFPKEGPSILRIQQVVRGDSAAYFCASSPGSFQPQHFGDGTRLSIL.

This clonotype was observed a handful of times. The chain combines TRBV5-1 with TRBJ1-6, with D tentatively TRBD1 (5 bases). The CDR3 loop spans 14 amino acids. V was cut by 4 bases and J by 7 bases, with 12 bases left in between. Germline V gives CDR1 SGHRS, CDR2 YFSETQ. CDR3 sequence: CASSDRQFNSPLHF. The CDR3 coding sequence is TGCGCCAGCAGCGATAGACAGTTCAATTCACCCCTCCACTTT. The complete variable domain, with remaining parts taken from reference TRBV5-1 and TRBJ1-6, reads KAGVTQTPRYLIKTRGQQVTLSCSPISGHRSVSWYQQTPGQGLQFLFEYFSETQRNKGNFPGRFSGRQFSNSRSEMNVSTLELGDSALYLCASSDRQFNSPLHFGNGTRLTVT.

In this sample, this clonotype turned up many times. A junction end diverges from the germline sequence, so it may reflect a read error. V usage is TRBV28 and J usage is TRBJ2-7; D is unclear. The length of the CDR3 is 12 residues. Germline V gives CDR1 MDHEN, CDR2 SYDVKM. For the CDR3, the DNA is TGTGCCAGCAGTTTGCCTCAGGACCAGCATTACTTC. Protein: CASSLPQDQHYF.

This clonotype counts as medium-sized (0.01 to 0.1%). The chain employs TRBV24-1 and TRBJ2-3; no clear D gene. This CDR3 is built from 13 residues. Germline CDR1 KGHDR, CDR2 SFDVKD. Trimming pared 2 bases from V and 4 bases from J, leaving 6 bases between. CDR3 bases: TGTGCCACCAGTGATTATGGGGCAGATACGCAGTATTTT. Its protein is CATSDYGADTQYF.

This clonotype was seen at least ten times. The CDR3 spells CASSLDRGTDRGSQPQHF. The CDR3 bases are TGTGCCAGCAGCTTAGATCGAGGTACGGACAGGGGGTCTCAGCCCCAGCATTTT. V and J are TRBV11-2 and TRBJ1-5; 10 bases map to TRBD1. CDR3 size: 18 residues. The ends lost 0 bases at V and 6 bases at J; junction bases unmatched: 11. Germline V gives CDR1 SGHAT, CDR2 FQNNGV.

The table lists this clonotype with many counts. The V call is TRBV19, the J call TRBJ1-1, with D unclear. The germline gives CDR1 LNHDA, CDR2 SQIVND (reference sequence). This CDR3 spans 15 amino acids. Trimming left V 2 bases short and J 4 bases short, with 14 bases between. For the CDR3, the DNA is TGTGCCAGTAGTATAACTCCCGCAGGCTTCACTGAAGCTTTCTTT. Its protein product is CASSITPAGFTEAFF.

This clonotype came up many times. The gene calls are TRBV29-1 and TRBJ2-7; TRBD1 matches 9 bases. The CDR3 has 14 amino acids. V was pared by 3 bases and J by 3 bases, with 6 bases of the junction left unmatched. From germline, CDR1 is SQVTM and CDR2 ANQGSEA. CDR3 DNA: TGCAGCGTTGATCCGGGACAGGGTCACTACGAGCAGTACTTC. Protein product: CSVDPGQGHYEQYF.

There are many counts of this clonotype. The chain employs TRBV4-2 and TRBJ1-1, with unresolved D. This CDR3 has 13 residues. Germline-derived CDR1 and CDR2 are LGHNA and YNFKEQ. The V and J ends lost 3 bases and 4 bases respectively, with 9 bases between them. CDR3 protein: CASSHNRGTEAFF. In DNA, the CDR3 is TGTGCCAGCAGCCACAACAGAGGCACTGAAGCTTTCTTT.